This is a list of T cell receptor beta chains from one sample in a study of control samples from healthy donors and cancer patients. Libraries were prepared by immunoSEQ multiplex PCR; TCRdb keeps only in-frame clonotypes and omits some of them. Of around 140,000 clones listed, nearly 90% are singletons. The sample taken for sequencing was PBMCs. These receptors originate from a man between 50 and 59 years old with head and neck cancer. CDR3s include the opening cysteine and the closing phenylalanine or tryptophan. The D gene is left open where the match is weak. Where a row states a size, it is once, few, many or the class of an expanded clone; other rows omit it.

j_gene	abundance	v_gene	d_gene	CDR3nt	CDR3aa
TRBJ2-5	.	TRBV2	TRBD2	TGTGCCAGCAGTGACGTCCGGCTAGCGGGAGTTCAAGAGACCCAGTACTTC	CASSDVRLAGVQETQYF
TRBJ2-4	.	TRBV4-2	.	TGTGCCAGCAGCCTCCAAGGGGCAGAGCTAGCCAAAAACATTCAGTACTTC	CASSLQGAELAKNIQYF
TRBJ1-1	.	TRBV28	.	TGTGCCAGCAGTCTCCTTGAAGGCGACACTGAAGCTTTCTTT	CASSLLEGDTEAFF
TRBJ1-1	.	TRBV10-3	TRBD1	TGTGCCATCAGCCGGACAGGGTTTGACACTGAAGCTTTCTTT	CAISRTGFDTEAFF
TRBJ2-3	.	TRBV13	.	TGTGCCAGCAGCTTATGGGCAGGTGGGGAAGATACGCAGTATTTT	CASSLWAGGEDTQYF
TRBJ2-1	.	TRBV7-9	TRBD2	TGTGCCAGCAGCCTTAGCGGGGGGGGATACAATGAGCAGTTCTTC	CASSLSGGGYNEQFF
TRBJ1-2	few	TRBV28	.	TGTGCCAGCAGTTTAATAGGGTACAACTATGGCTACACCTTC	CASSLIGYNYGYTF
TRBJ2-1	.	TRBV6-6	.	TGTGCCAGCCGCCGAGGGGGGAATGAGCAGTTCTTC	CASRRGGNEQFF
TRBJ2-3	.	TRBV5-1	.	TGCGCCAGCAGCTTGCCGGGAGTTGAAGATACGCAGTATTTT	CASSLPGVEDTQYF
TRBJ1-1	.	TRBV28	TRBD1	TGTGCCAGCAGTTTGACAGGGGGCATCGATACTGAAGCTTTCTTT	CASSLTGGIDTEAFF
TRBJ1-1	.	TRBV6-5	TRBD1	TGTGCCAGCAGTCGGACAGGTTATATGAACACTGAAGCTTTCTTT	CASSRTGYMNTEAFF
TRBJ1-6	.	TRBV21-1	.	TGTGCCATCAGGGGATTAGGATCACCCCTCCACTTT	CAIRGLGSPLHF
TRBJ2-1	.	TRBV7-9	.	TGTGCCAGCAGCTTAGGTGAGGTCTCTGGGGGCATGGGCAATGAGCAGTTCTTC	CASSLGEVSGGMGNEQFF
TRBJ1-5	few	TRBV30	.	TGTGCCTGGTTCCGATCGCCCTGGGGACATCAGCCCCAGCATTTT	CAWFRSPWGHQPQHF
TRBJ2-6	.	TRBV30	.	TGTGCCTGGAGCAATCATTTGTACTCTGGGGCCAACGTCCTGACTTTC	CAWSNHLYSGANVLTF
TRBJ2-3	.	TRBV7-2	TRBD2	TGTGCCAGCAGCTATAGCGGGGGGATAGCAGATACGCAGTATTTT	CASSYSGGIADTQYF
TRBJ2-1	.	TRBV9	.	TGTGCCAGCAGCGTAGAGACCCGGGGGTACGATGAGCAGTTCTTC	CASSVETRGYDEQFF